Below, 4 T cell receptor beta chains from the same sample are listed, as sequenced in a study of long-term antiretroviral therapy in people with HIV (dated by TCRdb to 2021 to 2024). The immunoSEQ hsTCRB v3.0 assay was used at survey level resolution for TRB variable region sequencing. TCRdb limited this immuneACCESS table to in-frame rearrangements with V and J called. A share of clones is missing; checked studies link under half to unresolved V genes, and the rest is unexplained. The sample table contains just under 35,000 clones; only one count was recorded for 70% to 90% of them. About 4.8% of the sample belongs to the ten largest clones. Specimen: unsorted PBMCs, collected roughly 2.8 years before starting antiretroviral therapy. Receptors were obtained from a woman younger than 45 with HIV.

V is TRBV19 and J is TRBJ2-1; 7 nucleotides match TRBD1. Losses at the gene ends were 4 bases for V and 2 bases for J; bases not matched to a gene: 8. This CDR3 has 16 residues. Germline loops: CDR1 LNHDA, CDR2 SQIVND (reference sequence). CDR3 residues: CASSKRSQGAYNEQFF. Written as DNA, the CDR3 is TGTGCCAGTAGTAAGAGGAGTCAGGGGGCCTACAATGAGCAGTTCTTC.

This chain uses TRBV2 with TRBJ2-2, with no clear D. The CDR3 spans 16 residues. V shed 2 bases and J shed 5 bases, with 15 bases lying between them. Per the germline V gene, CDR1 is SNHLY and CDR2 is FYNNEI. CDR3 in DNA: TGTGCCAGCAGTGAAATCCCCAAGGGCCTAACCGGGGAGCTGTTTTTT. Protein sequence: CASSEIPKGLTGELFF.

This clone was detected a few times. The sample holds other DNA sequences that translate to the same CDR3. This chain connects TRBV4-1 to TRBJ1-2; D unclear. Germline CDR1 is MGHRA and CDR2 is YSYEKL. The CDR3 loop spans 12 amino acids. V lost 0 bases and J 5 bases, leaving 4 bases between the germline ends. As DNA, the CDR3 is TGCGCCAGCAGCCAAGACCTATATGGCTACACCTTC. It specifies CASSQDLYGYTF.

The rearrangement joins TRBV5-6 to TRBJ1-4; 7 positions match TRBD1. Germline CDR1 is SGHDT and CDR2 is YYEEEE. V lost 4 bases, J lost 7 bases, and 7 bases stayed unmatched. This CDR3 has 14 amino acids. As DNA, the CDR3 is TGTGCCAGCAGCGAAACAGGGGTTGGTGAAAAACTGTTTTTT. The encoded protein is CASSETGVGEKLFF.